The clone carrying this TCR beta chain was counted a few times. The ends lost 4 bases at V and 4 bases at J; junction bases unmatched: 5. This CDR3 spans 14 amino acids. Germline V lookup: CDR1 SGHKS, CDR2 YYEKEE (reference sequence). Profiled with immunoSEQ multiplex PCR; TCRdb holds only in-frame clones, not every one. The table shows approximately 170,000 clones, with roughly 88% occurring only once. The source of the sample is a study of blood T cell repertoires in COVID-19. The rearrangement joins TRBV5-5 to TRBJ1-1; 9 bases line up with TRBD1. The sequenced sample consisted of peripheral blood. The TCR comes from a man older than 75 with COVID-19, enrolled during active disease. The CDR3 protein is CASSLLDRGTEAFF. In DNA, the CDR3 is TGTGCCAGCAGCCTCTTGGACAGGGGCACTGAAGCTTTCTTT.